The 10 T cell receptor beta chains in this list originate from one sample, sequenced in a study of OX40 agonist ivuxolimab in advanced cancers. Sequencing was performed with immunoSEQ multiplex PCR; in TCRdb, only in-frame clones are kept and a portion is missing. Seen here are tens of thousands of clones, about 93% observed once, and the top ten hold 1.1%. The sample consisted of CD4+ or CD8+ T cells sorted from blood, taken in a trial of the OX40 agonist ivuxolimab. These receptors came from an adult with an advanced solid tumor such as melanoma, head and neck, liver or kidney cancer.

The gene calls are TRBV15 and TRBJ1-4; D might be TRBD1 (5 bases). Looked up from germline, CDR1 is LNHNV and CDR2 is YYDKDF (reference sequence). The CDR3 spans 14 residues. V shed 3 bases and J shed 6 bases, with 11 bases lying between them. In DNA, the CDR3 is TGTGCCACCAGCAGGGGCAGGGAACATGAAAAACTGTTTTTT. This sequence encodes CATSRGREHEKLFF.

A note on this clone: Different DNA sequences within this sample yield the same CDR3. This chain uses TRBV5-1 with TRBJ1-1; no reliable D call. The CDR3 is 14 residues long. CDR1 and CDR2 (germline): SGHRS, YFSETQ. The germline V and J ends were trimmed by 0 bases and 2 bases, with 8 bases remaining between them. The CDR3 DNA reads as TGCGCCAGCAGCTTGGGGGCGGCTAACACTGAAGCTTTCTTT. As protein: CASSLGAANTEAFF.

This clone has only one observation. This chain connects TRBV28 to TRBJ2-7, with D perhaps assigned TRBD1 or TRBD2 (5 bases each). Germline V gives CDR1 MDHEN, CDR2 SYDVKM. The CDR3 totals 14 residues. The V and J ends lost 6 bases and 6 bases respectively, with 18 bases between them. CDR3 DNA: TGTGCCAGCAGGGGTACAGGCCAACGGGGCGAGCAGTACTTC. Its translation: CASRGTGQRGEQYF.

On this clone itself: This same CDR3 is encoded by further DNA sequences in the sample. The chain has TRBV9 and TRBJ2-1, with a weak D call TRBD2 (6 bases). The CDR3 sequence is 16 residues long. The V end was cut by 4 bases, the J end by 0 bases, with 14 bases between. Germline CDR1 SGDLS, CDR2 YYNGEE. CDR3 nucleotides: TGTGCCAGCAGCAGGGGCGGGACCCACTCCTACAATGAGCAGTTCTTC. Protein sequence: CASSRGGTHSYNEQFF.

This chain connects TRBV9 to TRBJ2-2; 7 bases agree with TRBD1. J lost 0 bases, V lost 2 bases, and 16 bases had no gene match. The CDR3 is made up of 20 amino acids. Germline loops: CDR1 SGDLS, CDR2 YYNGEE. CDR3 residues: CASSVSDRANSMTNTGELFF. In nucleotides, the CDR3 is TGTGCCAGCAGCGTCTCCGACAGGGCCAATAGTATGACGAACACCGGGGAGCTGTTTTTT.

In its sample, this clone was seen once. The DNA for the CDR3 is TGCGCCAGCAGCCCCGGACAGAACAGCGCGGGCTACACCTTC. Translating gives CASSPGQNSAGYTF. The chain carries TRBV5-1 and TRBJ1-2, with a possible D match to TRBD1 (6 bases). The CDR3 runs 14 residues. Trimming removed 4 bases from V and 8 bases from J, with 18 bases in between. CDR1 and CDR2 (germline): SGHRS, YFSETQ.

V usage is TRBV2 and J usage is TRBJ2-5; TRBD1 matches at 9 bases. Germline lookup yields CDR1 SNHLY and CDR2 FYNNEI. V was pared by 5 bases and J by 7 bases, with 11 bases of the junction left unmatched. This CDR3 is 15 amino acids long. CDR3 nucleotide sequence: TGTGCCAGCAGTCGCTCGACAGGGGGTGTGGGGACCCAGTACTTC. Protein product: CASSRSTGGVGTQYF.

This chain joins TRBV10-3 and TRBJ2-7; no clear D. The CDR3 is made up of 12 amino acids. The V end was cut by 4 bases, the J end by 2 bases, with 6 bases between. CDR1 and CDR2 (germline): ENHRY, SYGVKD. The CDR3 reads CAISGSPYEQYF. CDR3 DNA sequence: TGTGCCATCAGTGGATCGCCCTACGAGCAGTACTTC.

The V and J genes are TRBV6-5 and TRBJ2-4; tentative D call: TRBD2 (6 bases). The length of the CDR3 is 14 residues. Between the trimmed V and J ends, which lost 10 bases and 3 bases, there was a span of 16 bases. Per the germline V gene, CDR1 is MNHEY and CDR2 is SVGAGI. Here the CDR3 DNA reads TGTGCCACACCGGGGGAACATTACAAAAACATTCAGTACTTC. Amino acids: CATPGEHYKNIQYF.

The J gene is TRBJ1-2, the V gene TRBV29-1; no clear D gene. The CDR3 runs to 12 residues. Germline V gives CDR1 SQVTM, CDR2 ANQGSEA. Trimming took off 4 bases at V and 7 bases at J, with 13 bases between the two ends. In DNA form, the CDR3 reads TGCAGCGTTGCGGTTGGCGCGGGTGGCTACACCTTC. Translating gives CSVAVGAGGYTF.